The present TCR beta chain was sequenced within a study of blood T cells in healthy people across ages. Per germline, CDR1 DFQATT and CDR2 SNEGSKA (reference sequence). The CDR3 is 17 residues long. Germline trimming cut 0 bases from V and 2 bases from J; bases unmatched to any gene: 10. General observations from the study: Researchers report that TCR beta diversity correlated strongly with naive T cell percentage.

The authors ran a second PCR of about 6 to 11 cycles using a sample-barcoded 5' primer and a J-beta primer mix. All cDNA molecules were each tagged by a template-switch adaptor with 12 random nucleotides. In TCRdb, the 5' RACE reads were re-called with MiXCR into one record per CDR3 protein. This sample carries over 500,000 distinct CDR3 sequences, roughly half of them seen once, and the ten largest clones take roughly 14%. A remark on this clonotype: Its antigen is unidentified.

This clonotype was obtained from a woman of 80 years or more in good health. V is TRBV20-1 and J is TRBJ2-3, with TRBD2 matching over 8 bases. The specimen was blood. The CDR3 protein is CSARDWGVAGFTDTQYF. The DNA for the CDR3 is TGCAGTGCTAGAGATTGGGGGGTAGCGGGGTTCACAGATACGCAGTATTTT.